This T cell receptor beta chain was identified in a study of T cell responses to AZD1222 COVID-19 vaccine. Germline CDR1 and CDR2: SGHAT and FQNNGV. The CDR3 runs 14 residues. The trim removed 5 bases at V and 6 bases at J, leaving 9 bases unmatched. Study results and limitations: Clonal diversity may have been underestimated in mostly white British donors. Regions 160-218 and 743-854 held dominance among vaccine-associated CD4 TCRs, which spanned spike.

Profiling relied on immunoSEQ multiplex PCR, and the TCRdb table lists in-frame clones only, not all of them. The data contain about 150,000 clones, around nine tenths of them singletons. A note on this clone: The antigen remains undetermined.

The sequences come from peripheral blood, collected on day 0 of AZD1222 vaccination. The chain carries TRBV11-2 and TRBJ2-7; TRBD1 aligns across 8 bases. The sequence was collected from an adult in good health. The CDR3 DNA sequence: TGTGCCAGCAGCCGAGGGAACAGGGGGGCCGAGCAGTACTTC. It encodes CASSRGNRGAEQYF. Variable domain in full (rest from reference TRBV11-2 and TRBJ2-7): EAGVAQSPRYKIIEKRQSVAFWCNPISGHATLYWYQQILGQGPKLLIQFQNNGVVDDSQLPKDRFSAERLKGVDSTLKIQPAKLEDSAVYLCASSRGNRGAEQYFGPGTRLTVT.